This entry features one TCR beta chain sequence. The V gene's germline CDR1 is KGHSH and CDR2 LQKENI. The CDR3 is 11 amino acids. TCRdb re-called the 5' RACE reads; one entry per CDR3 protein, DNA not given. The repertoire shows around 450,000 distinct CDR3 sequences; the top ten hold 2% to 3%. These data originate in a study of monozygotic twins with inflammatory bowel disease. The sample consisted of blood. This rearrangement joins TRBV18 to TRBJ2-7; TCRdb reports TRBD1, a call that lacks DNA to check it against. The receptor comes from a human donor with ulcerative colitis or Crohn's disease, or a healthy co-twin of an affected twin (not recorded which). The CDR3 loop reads CASSDRGEQYF. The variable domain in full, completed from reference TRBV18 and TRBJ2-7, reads NAGVMQNPRHLVRRRGQEARLRCSPMKGHSHVYWYRQLPEEGLKFMVYLQKENIIDESGMPKERFSAEFPKEGPSILRIQQVVRGDSAAYFCASSDRGEQYFGPGTRLTVT.